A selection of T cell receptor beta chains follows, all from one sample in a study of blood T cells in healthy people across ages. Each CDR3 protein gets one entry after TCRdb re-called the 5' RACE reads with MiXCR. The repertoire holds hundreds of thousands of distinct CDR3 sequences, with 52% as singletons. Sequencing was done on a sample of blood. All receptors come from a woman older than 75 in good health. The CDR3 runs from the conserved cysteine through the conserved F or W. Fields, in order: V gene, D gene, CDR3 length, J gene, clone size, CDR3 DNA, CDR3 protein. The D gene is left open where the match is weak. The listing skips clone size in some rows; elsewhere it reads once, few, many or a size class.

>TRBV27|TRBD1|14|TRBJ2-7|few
TGTGCCAGCAGGCGACAGGGGTCTAACGACGAGCAGTACTTC
CASRRQGSNDEQYF
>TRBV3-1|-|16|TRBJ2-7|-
TGTGCCAGCAGCCAAGACGAGTACACCGGGCGGGACGAGCAGTACTTC
CASSQDEYTGRDEQYF
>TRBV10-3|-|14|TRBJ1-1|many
TGTGCCATCAGTGAACAGGGAGCGGACACTGAAGCTTTCTTT
CAISEQGADTEAFF
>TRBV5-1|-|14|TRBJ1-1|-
TGCGCCAGCAGCTTGGAGCCGAGGAACACTGAAGCTTTCTTT
CASSLEPRNTEAFF
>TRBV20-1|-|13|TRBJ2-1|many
TGCAGTGGCCCAGGGGTAGGGCACAATGAGCAGTTCTTC
CSGPGVGHNEQFF
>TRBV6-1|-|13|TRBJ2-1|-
TGTGCCAGCAGTGCACTTGAGGGGAATGAGCAGTTCTTC
CASSALEGNEQFF
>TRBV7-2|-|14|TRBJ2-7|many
TGTGCCAGCAGCTTAGAGAGACTAACGGGCGAGCAGTACTTC
CASSLERLTGEQYF
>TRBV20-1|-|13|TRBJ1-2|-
TGCAGTGCTAGAGATGGGCTGATCTATGGCTACACCTTC
CSARDGLIYGYTF
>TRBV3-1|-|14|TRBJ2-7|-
TGTGCCAGCAGCCATTACACGTACTCCTACGAGCAGTACTTC
CASSHYTYSYEQYF
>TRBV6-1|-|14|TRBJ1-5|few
TGTGCCAGCTATCCGGCAGGTCGCAATCAGCCCCAGCATTTT
CASYPAGRNQPQHF
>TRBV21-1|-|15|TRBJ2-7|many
TGTGCCGGACCCCAACGGGGGATGTCCAATTACGAGCAGTACTTC
CAGPQRGMSNYEQYF
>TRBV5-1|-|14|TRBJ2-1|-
TGCGCCAGCAGCTTAAGGGGCCAATCCAATGAGCAGTTCTTC
CASSLRGQSNEQFF
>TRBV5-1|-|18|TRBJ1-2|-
TGCGCCAGCAGCTTGGGCTTTACGGGGGCGAGTTACATGTCTGGCTACACCTTC
CASSLGFTGASYMSGYTF
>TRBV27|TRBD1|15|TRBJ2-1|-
TGTGCCAGCAGCTTTCAGGGGGTGGTGAACAATGAGCAGTTCTTC
CASSFQGVVNNEQFF
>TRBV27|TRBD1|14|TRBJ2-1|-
TGTGCCAGCAGTTTTCCGGACAGGGTCAATGAGCAGTTCTTC
CASSFPDRVNEQFF
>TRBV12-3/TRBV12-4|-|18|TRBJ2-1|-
TGTGCCAGCAGACTCACGACGGGACCCAGGAGGGTTTACAATGAGCAGTTCTTC
CASRLTTGPRRVYNEQFF
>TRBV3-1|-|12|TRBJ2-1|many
TGTGCCAGCAGCCAAGATATGGGGGAGCAGTTCTTC
CASSQDMGEQFF
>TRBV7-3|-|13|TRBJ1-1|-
TGTGCCAGCAGGTTACATGGGAACACTGAAGCTTTCTTT
CASRLHGNTEAFF
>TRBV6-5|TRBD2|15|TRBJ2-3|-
TGTGCCAGCAGTCCCCTTCCGGGGGGGCAGGATACGCAGTATTTT
CASSPLPGGQDTQYF
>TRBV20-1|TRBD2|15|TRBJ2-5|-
TGCAGTGCTCTCCAGCCTAGCGGGGTCCAAGAGACCCAGTACTTC
CSALQPSGVQETQYF
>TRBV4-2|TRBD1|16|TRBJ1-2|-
TGTGCCAGCAGCCAACCAGGGACAGGGGCTAACTATGGCTACACCTTC
CASSQPGTGANYGYTF
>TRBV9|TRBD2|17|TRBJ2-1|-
TGTGCCAGCAGCGTAGGTTTAGCGGGGAGCTCCTACAATGAGCAGTTCTTC
CASSVGLAGSSYNEQFF
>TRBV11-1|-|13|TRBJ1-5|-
TGTGCCAGCAGCATTTCATACAATCAGCCCCAGCATTTT
CASSISYNQPQHF
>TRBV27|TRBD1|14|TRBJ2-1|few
TGTGCCAGCAGAGAGGACAGGGATCGGCATGAGCAGTTCTTC
CASREDRDRHEQFF
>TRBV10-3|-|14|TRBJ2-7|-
TGTGCCATCAGTGAGTCCGGGGTTGGGTACGAGCAGTACTTC
CAISESGVGYEQYF
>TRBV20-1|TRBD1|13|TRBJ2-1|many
TGCAGTGCTAGACAGACAGGGGGAAATGAGCAGTTCTTC
CSARQTGGNEQFF
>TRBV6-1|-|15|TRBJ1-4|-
TGTGCCAGCAGTGAATTCAGGGATCCTAATGAAAAACTGTTTTTT
CASSEFRDPNEKLFF
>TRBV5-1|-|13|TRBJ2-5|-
TGCGCCAGCAGTAGGGCGAACGGAGAGACCCAGTACTTC
CASSRANGETQYF